A single sample gave rise to the 2 T cell receptor beta chains below, sequenced in a study of T cells after yellow fever vaccination. TCRdb passed the 5' RACE reads through MiXCR, listing each CDR3 protein once. The data contain 150,000 to 200,000 distinct CDR3 sequences, under 7.5% of them singletons. This specimen was CD4+ T cells sorted from PBMCs, taken roughly 5 days after the first yellow fever vaccination. These receptors were collected from a man aged 18-30 years who received the YFV17D yellow fever vaccine.

This chain connects TRBV11-2 to TRBJ2-1; D is possibly TRBD1 (6 bases). CDR1 SGHAT and CDR2 FQNNGV come from the germline V gene. The CDR3 has 16 residues. Trimming took 5 bases from V and 0 from J, leaving 14 bases between them. DNA of the CDR3: TGTGCCAGCAGCCCGAGGGGGTCAAGCTCCTACAATGAGCAGTTCTTC. This sequence encodes CASSPRGSSSYNEQFF. Full variable domain (rest looked up from reference TRBV11-2 and TRBJ2-1): EAGVAQSPRYKIIEKRQSVAFWCNPISGHATLYWYQQILGQGPKLLIQFQNNGVVDDSQLPKDRFSAERLKGVDSTLKIQPAKLEDSAVYLCASSPRGSSSYNEQFFGPGTRLTVL.

This clonotype was seen many times. V gene TRBV24-1 combines with J gene TRBJ1-5, with 9 bases identical to TRBD1. This CDR3 region has 15 residues. The germline gives CDR1 KGHDR, CDR2 SFDVKD. V shed 3 bases, J shed 5 bases, and the junction held 4 bases outside the gene matches. The CDR3 DNA follows: TGTGCCACCAGTGATCACAGGGGGCTTGATCAGCCCCAGCATTTT. This encodes CATSDHRGLDQPQHF.